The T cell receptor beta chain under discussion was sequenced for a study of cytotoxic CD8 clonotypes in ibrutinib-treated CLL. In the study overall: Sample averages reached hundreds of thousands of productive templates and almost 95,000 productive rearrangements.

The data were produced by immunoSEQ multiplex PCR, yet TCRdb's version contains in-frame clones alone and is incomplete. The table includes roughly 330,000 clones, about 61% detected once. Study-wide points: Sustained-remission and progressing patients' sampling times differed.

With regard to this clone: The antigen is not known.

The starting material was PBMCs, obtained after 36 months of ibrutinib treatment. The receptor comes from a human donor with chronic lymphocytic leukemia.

Here the CDR3 reads CASSVEGRTGELFF. The CDR3 DNA is TGTGCCAGCAGCGTAGAGGGCCGCACCGGGGAGCTGTTTTTT. V and J are TRBV9 and TRBJ2-2; D remains ambiguous. The CDR3 length is 14 residues. Germline lookup yields CDR1 SGDLS and CDR2 YYNGEE. V gave up 0 bases and J gave up 4 bases, with 7 bases separating them.